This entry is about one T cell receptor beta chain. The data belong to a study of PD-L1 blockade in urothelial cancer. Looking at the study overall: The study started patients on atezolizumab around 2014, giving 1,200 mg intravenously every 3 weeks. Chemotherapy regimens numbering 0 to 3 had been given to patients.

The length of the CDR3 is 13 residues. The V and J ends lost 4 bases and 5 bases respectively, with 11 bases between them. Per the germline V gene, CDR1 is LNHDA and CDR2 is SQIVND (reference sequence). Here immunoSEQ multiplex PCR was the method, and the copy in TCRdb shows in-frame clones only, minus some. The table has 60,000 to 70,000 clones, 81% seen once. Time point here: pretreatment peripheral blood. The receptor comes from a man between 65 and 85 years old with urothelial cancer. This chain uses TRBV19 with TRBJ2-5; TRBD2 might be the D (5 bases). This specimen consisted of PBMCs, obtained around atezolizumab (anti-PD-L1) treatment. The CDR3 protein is CASSSGRGETQYF. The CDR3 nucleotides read TGTGCCAGTAGTAGCGGTAGAGGGGAGACCCAGTACTTC.